The 15 T cell receptor beta chains reported below all come from one sample, sequenced in a study of beta chain features in type 1 diabetes (dated by TCRdb to 2017 to 2018). Receptor amplification or capture employed the immunoSEQ multiplex PCR assay. The entire amount of isolated RNA was reverse transcribed using the High Capacity cDNA Reverse Transcription Kit, so the sequenced TCRB transcripts were expressed ones. TCRdb stores this immuneACCESS table with in-frame sequences only. Part of the clones is absent; in the studies checked, under half of the shortfall reflects unresolved V genes, and no reason is known for the rest. The sample table records hundreds of thousands of clones; around 13% of these occur just once. About 0.034% of the sample lies in the top ten. Sequenced: naive CD4+ T cells from blood. What the cell subset or site label conveys for this sample: true naive CD4+ T cells. All receptors come from a young man in good health.

The chain combines TRBV5-1 with TRBJ2-3; TRBD1 aligns across 7 bases. V lost 3 bases, J lost 6 bases, and 7 bases stayed unmatched. The CDR3 consists of 14 residues. The germline V gene has CDR1 SGHRS and CDR2 YFSETQ. CDR3 bases: TGCGCCAGCAGCTCCATGGACAGGAGGGATACGCAGTATTTT. Translating gives CASSSMDRRDTQYF.

About this clone itself: This CDR3 is also generated by other DNA sequences in the sample. The chain has TRBV18 and TRBJ1-2; D might be TRBD1 (6 bases). Trimming took off 2 bases at V and 2 bases at J, with 6 bases between the two ends. This CDR3 comprises 13 residues. CDR1 KGHSH and CDR2 LQKENI come from the germline V gene. CDR3: CASSPGTNYGYTF. The CDR3 nucleotides are TGTGCCAGCTCACCAGGGACAAACTATGGCTACACCTTC.

The chain combines TRBV10-3 with TRBJ2-1; TRBD2 matches at 7 bases. Germline CDR1 reads ENHRY; CDR2 reads SYGVKD. J lost 0 bases, V lost 5 bases, and 4 bases had no gene match. The CDR3 contains 15 residues. Here the CDR3 reads CAISPSGTSYNEQFF. CDR3 nucleotides: TGTGCCATCAGTCCCAGCGGGACCTCCTACAATGAGCAGTTCTTC.

This sequence joins TRBV6-5 and TRBJ1-2; D is ambiguous. Trimming shortened V by 5 bases and J by 4 bases, and 11 bases separated the two germline ends. This CDR3 contains 13 residues. CDR1 is MNHEY, CDR2 SVGAGI, per germline. The CDR3 sequence: CASSVTTGYGYTF. The CDR3 DNA reads as TGTGCCAGCAGTGTCACCACGGGCTATGGCTACACCTTC.

This rearrangement joins TRBV5-1 to TRBJ2-1; D tentatively reads TRBD1 or TRBD2 (5 bases each). Trimming cost V 4 bases and J 3 bases, with 17 bases left between them. Germline V gene sequence: CDR1 SGHRS, CDR2 YFSETQ. This CDR3 spans 16 amino acids. CDR3 nucleotide sequence: TGCGCCAGCAGCAGAACCGGGACCGGCATCTACAATGAGCAGTTCTTC. Translating gives CASSRTGTGIYNEQFF.

This chain links TRBV5-1 with TRBJ2-2; TRBD1 agrees at 11 bases. V shed 1 base and J 2 bases; nucleotides not matched to a gene: 7. The CDR3 covers 18 residues. Germline V gives CDR1 SGHRS, CDR2 YFSETQ. The DNA for the CDR3 is TGCGCCAGCAGCTTGACTGGAGGACAGGGGGCTAACACCGGGGAGCTGTTTTTT. It is translated as CASSLTGGQGANTGELFF. The variable domain in full, with the rest retrieved from reference TRBV5-1 and TRBJ2-2, is KAGVTQTPRYLIKTRGQQVTLSCSPISGHRSVSWYQQTPGQGLQFLFEYFSETQRNKGNFPGRFSGRQFSNSRSEMNVSTLELGDSALYLCASSLTGGQGANTGELFFGEGSRLTVL.

V and J are TRBV5-1 and TRBJ2-1; 9 bases are a match to TRBD2. Germline CDR1 SGHRS, CDR2 YFSETQ. V shed 4 bases, J shed 5 bases, and the junction held 10 bases outside the gene matches. The CDR3 is 16 amino acids. CDR3 sequence (DNA): TGCGCCAGCAGCCCACTTCTAGCGGGGCGAGACAATGAGCAGTTCTTC. Translating it yields CASSPLLAGRDNEQFF.

This clone was recorded a few times. The rearrangement joins TRBV25-1 to TRBJ2-7, with a weak D call TRBD1 (6 bases). The CDR3 is made up of 15 amino acids. V lost 5 bases and J lost 4, with 18 bases in between. Germline lookup yields CDR1 MGHDK and CDR2 SYGVNS. The CDR3 DNA is TGTGCCAGCAGTCCGCAAGGGGGTCCCCAGTACGAGCAGTACTTC. Translating it yields CASSPQGGPQYEQYF.

The chain recombines TRBV28 with TRBJ2-7, with D tentatively TRBD1 (6 bases). Per the germline V gene, CDR1 is MDHEN and CDR2 is SYDVKM. V lost 5 bases to trimming and J lost 4 bases, with 12 bases between them. CDR3 length: 13 residues. CDR3 DNA sequence: TGTGCCAGCAGTGCGAGCACAGGGTACGAGCAGTACGTC. Translation gives CASSASTGYEQYV.

This clone has only a few counts. The chain joins TRBV5-1 to TRBJ2-7, with a weak D call TRBD1 (5 bases). The CDR3 contains 16 residues. Germline V gene data show CDR1 as SGHRS and CDR2 as YFSETQ. Trimming shortened V by 2 bases and J by 2 bases, and 17 bases separated the two germline ends. DNA for the CDR3: TGCGCCAGCAGCTTTGGTCTCGGACACGACCCCTACGAGCAGTACGTC. Its protein is CASSFGLGHDPYEQYV.

The chain carries TRBV9 and TRBJ2-5; the D gene is possibly TRBD2 (6 bases). Trimming took off 3 bases at V and 7 bases at J, with 10 bases between the two ends. Germline lookup yields CDR1 SGDLS and CDR2 YYNGEE. CDR3 length equals 12 residues. The CDR3 bases are TGTGCCAGCAGCGCCGGGAGTGGGACCCAGTACTTC. Protein sequence: CASSAGSGTQYF.

This chain joins TRBV29-1 and TRBJ2-1; 9 nucleotides align to TRBD2. V shed 3 bases and J 6 bases; nucleotides not matched to a gene: 9. Germline loops: CDR1 SQVTM, CDR2 ANQGSEA. The CDR3 has 15 residues. CDR3 amino acids: CSVDTIAGVSNEQFF. The CDR3 DNA reads TGCAGCGTTGACACGATAGCGGGAGTGTCCAATGAGCAGTTCTTC.

This clone showed up just a few times. The chain carries TRBV9 and TRBJ1-2; no definite D call. Trimming removed 4 bases at V and 1 base at J, with 11 bases between. Germline CDR1 SGDLS, CDR2 YYNGEE. The CDR3 has 14 residues. CDR3 amino acids: CASSPRYYNYGYTF. The CDR3 nucleotides are TGTGCCAGCAGCCCCCGATACTATAACTATGGCTACACCTTC.

Only a few counts were recorded for this clone. The J gene is TRBJ2-7, the V gene TRBV11-2; the D gene is possibly TRBD1 (6 bases). This CDR3 has 14 residues. The V gene's germline CDR1 is SGHAT and CDR2 FQNNGV. V was pared by 5 bases and J by 0 bases, with 11 bases between. The CDR3 bases are TGTGCCAGCAGCCAGGACAGAGGCTCCTACGAGCAGTACTTC. Amino acids: CASSQDRGSYEQYF.

This clone was found a few times. This chain uses TRBV19 with TRBJ2-2, with TRBD2 matching over 11 bases. Trimming removed 6 bases from V and 7 bases from J; junction bases left unmatched: 10. Germline V lookup: CDR1 LNHDA, CDR2 SQIVND (reference sequence). This CDR3 spans 16 amino acids. The chain's CDR3 is CASRSGSGRAFGELFF. CDR3 bases: TGTGCCAGTAGATCGGGTAGCGGGAGGGCCTTCGGGGAGCTGTTTTTT.